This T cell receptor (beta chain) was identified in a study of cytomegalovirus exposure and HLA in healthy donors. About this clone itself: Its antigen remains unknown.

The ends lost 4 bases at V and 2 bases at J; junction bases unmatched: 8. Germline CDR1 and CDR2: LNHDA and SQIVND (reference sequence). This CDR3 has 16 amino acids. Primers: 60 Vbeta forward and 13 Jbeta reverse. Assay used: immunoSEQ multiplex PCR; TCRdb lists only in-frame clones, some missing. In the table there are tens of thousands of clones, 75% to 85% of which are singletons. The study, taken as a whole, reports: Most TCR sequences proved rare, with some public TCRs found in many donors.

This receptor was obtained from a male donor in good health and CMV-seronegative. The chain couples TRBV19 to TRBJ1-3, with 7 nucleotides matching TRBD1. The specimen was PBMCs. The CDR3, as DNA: TGTGCCAGTAGTACTTTACCGACAGGGCCTGGAAACACCATATATTTT. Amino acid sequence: CASSTLPTGPGNTIYF. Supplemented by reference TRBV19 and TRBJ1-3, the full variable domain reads DGGITQSPKYLFRKEGQNVTLSCEQNLNHDAMYWYRQDPGQGLRLIYYSQIVNDFQKGDIAEGYSVSREKKESFPLTVTSAQKNPTAFYLCASSTLPTGPGNTIYFGEGSWLTVV.